This T cell receptor beta chain comes out of a study of cytomegalovirus exposure and HLA in healthy donors. General study points: Altogether, 150 to 200 TCR beta chains were recorded as cytomegalovirus-associated.

V was clipped by 7 bases and J by 5 bases; unmatched bases: 9. This CDR3 comprises 14 residues. Germline CDR1 is MNHNY and CDR2 is SVGAGI (reference sequence). This PCR relied on a set of 60 Vbeta primers and 13 Jbeta primers. Here immunoSEQ multiplex PCR was the method, and the copy in TCRdb shows in-frame clones only, minus some. Here the sample table reports some 160,000 clones. Of note for this clone: Its target is unknown.

This chain links TRBV6-6 with TRBJ2-3; 7 bases are shared with TRBD2. Sequenced input: PBMCs. The receptor comes from a man in his thirties or forties in good health and CMV-seronegative. The CDR3 reads CASMPSGIQDTQYF. CDR3 nucleotide sequence: TGTGCCAGCATGCCCAGCGGGATTCAAGATACGCAGTATTTT.